The 21 T cell receptor beta chains in this list originate from one sample, sequenced in a study of T cell responses to AZD1222 COVID-19 vaccine. The table came from immunoSEQ multiplex PCR; TCRdb's copy has only in-frame clones and leaves some out. The repertoire consists of over 150,000 clones, with just under 90% occurring once and the leading ten covering roughly 6.5%. The sequences come from peripheral blood, collected on day 0 of AZD1222 vaccination. Receptor source: an adult in good health.

The chain couples TRBV7-8 to TRBJ1-1; D ambiguous. This CDR3 comprises 16 residues. Trimming took off 1 base at V and 1 base at J, with 13 bases between the two ends. The V gene's germline CDR1 is SGHVS and CDR2 FQNEAQ. Here the CDR3 reads CASSLDSGFTNTEAFF. CDR3 bases: TGTGCCAGCAGCTTAGATTCGGGATTTACGAACACTGAAGCTTTCTTT.

This chain uses TRBV20-1 with TRBJ2-3, with D possibly TRBD2 on 6 matching bases. V dropped 3 bases and J dropped 10 bases, with 14 bases sitting between them. The CDR3 extends over 12 amino acids. CDR1 DFQATT and CDR2 SNEGSKA come from the germline V gene (reference sequence). The CDR3 nucleotides are TGCAGTGCTAGTGCCGTGGGGGGACCGCAGTATTTT. This sequence encodes CSASAVGGPQYF.

The chain is built from TRBV6-5 and TRBJ1-3; the match to TRBD1 covers 9 bases. Per germline, CDR1 MNHEY and CDR2 SVGAGI. The CDR3 loop spans 15 amino acids. V shed 5 bases, J shed 4 bases, and the junction held 6 bases outside the gene matches. CDR3 in DNA: TGTGCCAGCAGTCGACAGGGGGTACGCGGAAACACCATATATTTT. It codes for CASSRQGVRGNTIYF.

This clone has only a few counts. This chain links TRBV14 with TRBJ1-4, with 9 bases lining up with TRBD1. The CDR3 totals 16 residues. V shed 2 bases, J shed 8 bases, and the junction held 9 bases outside the gene matches. The V gene's germline CDR1 is SGHDN and CDR2 FVKESK. The CDR3 coding sequence is TGTGCCAGCAGCCAATCCGGGACAGGGTGGGAAGAAAAACTGTTTTTT. Protein product: CASSQSGTGWEEKLFF.

The rearrangement uses TRBV28 and TRBJ1-5; D is uncertain. Germline V gene lookup returns CDR1 MDHEN and CDR2 SYDVKM. V was cut by 7 bases and J by 2 bases, with 12 bases left in between. The CDR3 covers 14 residues. The CDR3 DNA reads TGTGCCAGCAACGGGGTGACGGGCAATCAGCCCCAGCATTTT. This sequence encodes CASNGVTGNQPQHF.

The rearrangement joins TRBV10-2 to TRBJ1-2, with a possible D match to TRBD1 (5 bases). V gave up 6 bases and J gave up 0 bases, with 14 bases separating them. CDR3 size: 15 residues. Germline V gene sequence: CDR1 WSHSY, CDR2 SAAADI. The DNA of the CDR3 is TGCGCCAGCAGCCCTAACAGGCCTGCTAACTATGGCTACACCTTC. This gives the protein CASSPNRPANYGYTF.

The chain recombines TRBV7-2 with TRBJ2-3, with 12 bases lining up with TRBD2. The length of the CDR3 is 17 residues. The germline gives CDR1 SGHTA, CDR2 FQGNSA. Unmatched junction bases numbered 6, after V lost 2 bases and J lost 3 bases. The CDR3 sequence is CASSLRLAGGGTDTQYF. The CDR3 DNA follows: TGTGCCAGCAGCTTACGGCTAGCGGGAGGGGGGACAGATACGCAGTATTTT. The variable domain in full, completed from reference TRBV7-2 and TRBJ2-3, reads GAGVSQSPSNKVTEKGKDVELRCDPISGHTALYWYRQSLGQGLEFLIYFQGNSAPDKSGLPSDRFSAERTGGSVSTLTIQRTQQEDSAVYLCASSLRLAGGGTDTQYFGPGTRLTVL.

This sequence joins TRBV10-1 and TRBJ2-5; no clear D. CDR1 and CDR2 (germline): WNHNN, SYGVQD (reference sequence). Trimming cost V 6 bases and J 0 bases, with 17 bases left between them. The CDR3 sequence is 16 residues long. The DNA of the CDR3 is TGCGCCAGCAGAAGTGACAATGCGGCGTACCAAGAGACCCAGTACTTC. Protein product: CASRSDNAAYQETQYF.

V usage is TRBV2 and J usage is TRBJ2-1; D is unresolved. V lost 8 bases and J 2 bases, leaving 7 bases between the germline ends. CDR3 length equals 12 residues. The germline gives CDR1 SNHLY, CDR2 FYNNEI. The CDR3: CASSRAYNEQFF. The CDR3 nucleotides are TGTGCCAGCTCTAGGGCCTACAATGAGCAGTTCTTC.

The genes are TRBV2 and TRBJ1-4, with 7 bases aligning to TRBD1. The V and J ends lost 6 bases and 8 bases, in that order; junction bases with no gene match: 15. The CDR3 totals 16 residues. Germline loops: CDR1 SNHLY, CDR2 FYNNEI. CDR3 in DNA: TGTGCCAGCAGGACAGGGAAGGAGCTAGGTCGGGAAAAACTGTTTTTT. It encodes CASRTGKELGREKLFF.

This rearrangement joins TRBV3-1 (or the pseudogene TRBV3-2) to TRBJ1-3, with D possibly being TRBD1 (5 bases). This CDR3 is built from 15 residues. Germline V lookup: CDR1 LGHDT, CDR2 YNNKEL (reference sequence). Trimming stripped 4 bases from V and 3 bases from J, with 13 bases between. As DNA, the CDR3 is TGTGCCAGCAGCCGGGGCTCAGGTGGTGGAAACACCATATATTTT. It codes for CASSRGSGGGNTIYF.

The chain recombines TRBV28 with TRBJ2-7; D unresolved. This CDR3 contains 14 residues. From germline, CDR1 is MDHEN and CDR2 SYDVKM. V shed 6 bases and J shed 5 bases, with 17 bases lying between them. The DNA for the CDR3 is TGTGCCAGCAGCCAGGCAAGGTTGCACGACGAGCAGTACTTC. Its translation: CASSQARLHDEQYF.

The chain couples TRBV14 to TRBJ1-4; TRBD1 matches 9 bases. CDR3 length: 15 residues. V lost 4 bases, J lost 3 bases, and 3 bases stayed unmatched. Germline V lookup: CDR1 SGHDN, CDR2 FVKESK. CDR3 residues: CASSLRTGANEKLFF. Written as DNA, the CDR3 is TGTGCCAGCAGCCTAAGGACAGGGGCTAATGAAAAACTGTTTTTT.

The chain links TRBV28 to TRBJ1-1; D not resolved. This CDR3 is built from 15 residues. CDR1 MDHEN and CDR2 SYDVKM come from the germline V gene. Trimming removed 6 bases from V and 1 base from J, with 15 bases in between. Here the CDR3 DNA reads TGTGCCAGCAGCACCTCGGCGGAACAGAACACTGAAGCTTTCTTT. Translation gives CASSTSAEQNTEAFF.

The chain combines TRBV29-1 with TRBJ2-5; D tentatively fits TRBD1 or TRBD2 (5 bases each). V was pared by 5 bases and J by 7 bases, with 20 bases between. Germline lookup yields CDR1 SQVTM and CDR2 ANQGSEA. CDR3 size: 14 residues. The CDR3 DNA follows: TGCAGCGTTTCCACGGGACGTAACTGGAGGACCCAGTACTTC. This codes for CSVSTGRNWRTQYF. Full variable domain (remainder filled in from reference TRBV29-1 and TRBJ2-5): SAVISQKPSRDICQRGTSLTIQCQVDSQVTMMFWYRQQPGQSLTLIATANQGSEATYESGFVIDKFPISRPNLTFSTLTVSNMSPEDSSIYLCSVSTGRNWRTQYFGPGTRLLVL.

This rearrangement joins TRBV18 to TRBJ2-5; 7 nucleotides line up with TRBD1. The V and J ends lost 4 bases and 4 bases, in that order; junction bases with no gene match: 9. Germline-derived CDR1 and CDR2 are KGHSH and LQKENI. The CDR3 runs 15 residues. CDR3 sequence reads: CASSQSSPGGETQYF. For the CDR3, the DNA is TGTGCCAGCTCACAATCCTCCCCAGGGGGAGAGACCCAGTACTTC.

The chain joins TRBV5-1 to TRBJ1-1; possible D gene TRBD1, 6 bases. Germline V gene lookup returns CDR1 SGHRS and CDR2 YFSETQ. The V gene lost 0 bases and the J gene lost 3 bases, with 12 bases spanning the gap. The CDR3 runs to 15 residues. The CDR3 DNA reads as TGCGCCAGCAGCTTGGGCGAAACAGGGTACACTGAAGCTTTCTTT. As protein: CASSLGETGYTEAFF.

This clone was detected only once. The chain is built from TRBV21-1 and TRBJ2-2; TRBD2 is taken as the D call from the table, unchecked against the DNA. TRBV21-1 is described as a pseudogene. The CDR3 consists of 12 residues. CDR3 sequence reads: CASRESAGELFF. The CDR3 nucleotides read TGTGCCAGCCGGGAGTCTGCCGGGGAGCTGTTTTTT.

The rearrangement links TRBV6-5 to TRBJ1-6; D is possibly TRBD1 (5 bases). Germline lookup yields CDR1 MNHEY and CDR2 SVGAGI. V was trimmed by 6 bases and J by 14 bases, leaving 14 bases between them. The CDR3 has 12 amino acids. The CDR3 DNA reads as TGTGCCAGCAGGGACCAGGGAGGGACCCTCCACTTT. It translates to CASRDQGGTLHF.

V usage is TRBV18 and J usage is TRBJ1-5; TRBD1 might be the D (5 bases). Germline V CDR1 and CDR2: KGHSH, LQKENI. The length of the CDR3 is 13 residues. V lost 2 bases, J lost 6 bases, and 8 bases lay in between. The chain's CDR3 is CASSPGAGQPQHF. The CDR3 bases are TGTGCCAGCTCACCAGGGGCCGGTCAGCCCCAGCATTTT.

The chain recombines TRBV30 with TRBJ1-6; 8 bases line up with TRBD1. The CDR3 spans 15 residues. The germline gives CDR1 GTSNPN, CDR2 SVGIG (reference sequence). V gave up 3 bases and J gave up 9 bases; unmatched junction bases: 10. The CDR3 bases are TGTGCCTGGAGAAATCCAGGGGGCACGGGTTCACCCCTCCACTTT. This codes for CAWRNPGGTGSPLHF. The full variable domain, rest sourced from reference TRBV30 and TRBJ1-6, is SQTIHQWPATLVQPVGSPLSLECTVEGTSNPNLYWYRQAAGRGLQLLFYSVGIGQISSEVPQNLSASRPQDRQFILSSKKLLLSDSGFYLCAWRNPGGTGSPLHFGNGTRLTVT.